This is a list of T cell receptor beta chains from one sample in a study of control samples from healthy donors and cancer patients. The method was immunoSEQ multiplex PCR; TCRdb's version includes in-frame clones alone and lacks a portion of them. The table includes about 250,000 clones, around 79% detected once. Sequencing used PBMCs. These receptors all come from a woman aged 60-75 years with lung cancer. Each CDR3 is given without its conserved first and last residue. The order of the fields is J gene, V gene, CDR3 protein.

>TRBJ1-4|TRBV11-2
ASSLDRVNEKLF
>TRBJ2-5|TRBV4-1
ASSQEGTTQETQY
>TRBJ1-5|TRBV6-5
ASSFGIGNQPQH
>TRBJ1-1|TRBV5-1
ASSLNGGPNTEAF
>TRBJ2-7|TRBV6-1
ASSASMGGWTYEQY
>TRBJ2-1|TRBV24-1
ATSDGEEQF
>TRBJ1-3|TRBV7-9
ASSLIPQNTIY
>TRBJ1-5|TRBV19
ASSAAGAYGNQPQH
>TRBJ1-2|TRBV20-1
SARTPNGYT
>TRBJ2-5|TRBV7-2
ASSLTSGGYQETQY
>TRBJ2-7|TRBV4-1
ASSQGARGLRSYEQY
>TRBJ2-1|TRBV28
ASGRRYNEQF
>TRBJ2-1|TRBV9
ASSGGLASYNEQF
>TRBJ2-7|TRBV3-1/TRBV3-2
ASSQVSYEQY